This T cell receptor (beta chain) comes out of a study of T-cell memory formation after mild COVID-19. Findings of the study overall: Certain responding clones were present in pre-infection memory, suggesting participation of cross-reactive memory.

Germline V lookup: CDR1 SGHVS, CDR2 FQNEAQ. This CDR3 region has 16 residues. Trimming pared 4 bases from V and 1 base from J, leaving 17 bases between. In this sample, this clonotype turned up once. Its antigen is unidentified. TCRdb fed the 5' RACE reads into MiXCR, producing one record per CDR3 protein. The sample has about 600,000 distinct CDR3 sequences, roughly 20% seen once; the top ten hold roughly 8.3%. The V gene is TRBV7-8, the J gene TRBJ2-7, with TRBD2 as a possible D gene (6 bases). The sequence was collected from an adult woman who had mild COVID-19 (a few samples of this study predate the infection). Cell type and time point are not known. Specimen: PBMCs or a T cell subset sorted from them (not recorded which). CDR3 in amino acids: CASSWQPRDPSYEQYF. As DNA, the CDR3 is TGTGCCAGCAGCTGGCAACCGCGGGACCCATCCTACGAGCAGTACTTC. Looking up the rest from reference TRBV7-8 and TRBJ2-7 gives the full variable domain: GAGVSQSPRYKVAKRGQDVALRCDPISGHVSLFWYQQALGQGPEFLTYFQNEAQLDKSGLPSDRFFAERPEGSVSTLKIQRTQQEDSAVYLCASSWQPRDPSYEQYFGPGTRLTVT.